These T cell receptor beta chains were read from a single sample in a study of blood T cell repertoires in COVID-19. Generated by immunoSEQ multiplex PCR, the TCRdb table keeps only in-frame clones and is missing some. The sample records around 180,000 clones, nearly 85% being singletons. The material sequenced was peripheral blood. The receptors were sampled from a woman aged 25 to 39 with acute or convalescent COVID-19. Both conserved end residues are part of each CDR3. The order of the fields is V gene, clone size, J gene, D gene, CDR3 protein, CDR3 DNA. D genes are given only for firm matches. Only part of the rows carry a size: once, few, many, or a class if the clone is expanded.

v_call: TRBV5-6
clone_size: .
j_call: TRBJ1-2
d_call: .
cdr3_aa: CASTYTGRVNYGYTF
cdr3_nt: TGTGCCAGCACCTACACGGGGAGGGTTAACTATGGCTACACCTTC

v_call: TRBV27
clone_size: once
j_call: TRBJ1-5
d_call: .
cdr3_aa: CASSIFGQTNQPQHF
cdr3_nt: TGTGCCAGCAGCATTTTCGGACAGACGAATCAGCCCCAGCATTTT

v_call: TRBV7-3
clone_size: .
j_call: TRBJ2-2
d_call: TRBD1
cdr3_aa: CASSLLQGAGELFF
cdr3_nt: TGTGCCAGCAGCTTACTACAGGGGGCCGGGGAGCTGTTTTTT

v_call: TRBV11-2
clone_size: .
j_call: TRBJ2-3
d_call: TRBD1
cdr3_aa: CASSLDPGQGGDTQYF
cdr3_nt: TGTGCCAGCAGCTTAGACCCGGGACAGGGGGGGGATACGCAGTATTTT

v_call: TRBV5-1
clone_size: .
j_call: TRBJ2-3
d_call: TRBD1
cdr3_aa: CASRPPGQGTDTQYF
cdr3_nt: TGCGCCAGCAGACCTCCGGGACAGGGAACAGATACGCAGTATTTT

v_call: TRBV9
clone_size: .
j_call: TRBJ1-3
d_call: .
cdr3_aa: CASSVNSGNTIYF
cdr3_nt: TGTGCCAGCAGCGTAAACAGTGGAAACACCATATATTTT

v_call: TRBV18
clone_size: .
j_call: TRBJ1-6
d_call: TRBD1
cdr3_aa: CASSERGQGTGSPLHF
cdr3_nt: TGTGCCAGCTCAGAACGGGGACAGGGGACCGGTTCACCCCTCCACTTT

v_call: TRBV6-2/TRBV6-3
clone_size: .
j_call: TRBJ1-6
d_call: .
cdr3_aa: CASSPDRSSYNSPLHF
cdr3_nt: TGTGCCAGCAGCCCTGACAGAAGCTCCTATAATTCACCCCTCCACTTT

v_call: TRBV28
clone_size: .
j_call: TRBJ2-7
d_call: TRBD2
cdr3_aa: CASSTLAGPYEQYF
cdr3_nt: TGTGCCAGCAGTACTTTAGCGGGCCCCTACGAGCAGTACTTC

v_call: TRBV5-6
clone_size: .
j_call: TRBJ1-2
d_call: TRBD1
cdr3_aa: CASSLAGGYSNYGYTF
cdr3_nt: TGTGCCAGCAGCTTGGCAGGGGGCTATTCCAACTATGGCTACACCTTC

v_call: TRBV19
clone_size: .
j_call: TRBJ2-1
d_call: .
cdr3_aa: CASSIRDTPYNEQFF
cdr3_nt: TGTGCCAGTAGTATCCGGGACACCCCGTACAATGAGCAGTTCTTC

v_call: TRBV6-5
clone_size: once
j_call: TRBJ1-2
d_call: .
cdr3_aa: CASIQNTQGYGYTF
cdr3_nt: TGTGCCAGCATACAAAACACCCAGGGTTATGGCTACACCTTC

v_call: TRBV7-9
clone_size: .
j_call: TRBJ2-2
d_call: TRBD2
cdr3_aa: CASSFPFSGATGELFF
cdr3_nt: TGTGCCAGCAGCTTCCCCTTTAGCGGGGCCACCGGGGAGCTGTTTTTT

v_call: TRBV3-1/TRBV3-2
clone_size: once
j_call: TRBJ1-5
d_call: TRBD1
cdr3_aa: CASSQRTGADQPQHF
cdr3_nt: TGTGCCAGCAGCCAGCGGACAGGGGCTGATCAGCCCCAGCATTTT

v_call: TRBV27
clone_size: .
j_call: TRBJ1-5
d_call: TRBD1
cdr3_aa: CASGTGDQPQHF
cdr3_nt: TGTGCCAGCGGAACAGGGGATCAGCCCCAGCATTTT

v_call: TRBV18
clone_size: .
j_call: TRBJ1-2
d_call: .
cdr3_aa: CASSPRGGVDRIYGYTF
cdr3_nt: TGTGCCAGCTCACCACGGGGAGGTGTGGATCGGATCTATGGCTACACCTTC

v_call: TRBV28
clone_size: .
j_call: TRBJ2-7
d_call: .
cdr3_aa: CASSLLFYEQYF
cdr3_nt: TGTGCCAGCAGTTTACTCTTTTACGAGCAGTACTTC

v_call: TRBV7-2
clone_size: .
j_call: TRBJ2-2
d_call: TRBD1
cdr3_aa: CASSLDRGRTGELFF
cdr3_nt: TGTGCCAGCAGCTTAGACAGGGGGCGTACCGGGGAGCTGTTTTTT

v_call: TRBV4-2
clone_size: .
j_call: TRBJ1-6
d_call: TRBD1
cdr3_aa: CASSPGQFNSPLHF
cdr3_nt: TGTGCCAGCAGCCCGGGACAGTTTAATTCACCCCTCCACTTT

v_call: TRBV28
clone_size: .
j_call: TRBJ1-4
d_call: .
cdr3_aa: CASSKGGLGEKLFF
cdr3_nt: TGTGCCAGCAGCAAGGGAGGGCTCGGGGAAAAACTGTTTTTT

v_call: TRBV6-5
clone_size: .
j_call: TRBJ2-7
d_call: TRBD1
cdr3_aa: CASSRQGAAYEQYF
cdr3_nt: TGTGCCAGCAGCCGACAGGGGGCGGCCTACGAGCAGTACTTC

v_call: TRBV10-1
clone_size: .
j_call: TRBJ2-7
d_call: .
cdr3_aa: CATRYLCEQYF
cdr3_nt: .

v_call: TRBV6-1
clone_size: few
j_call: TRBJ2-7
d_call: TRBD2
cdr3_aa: CASSDGLAGTYGDTSYEQYF
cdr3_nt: TGTGCCAGCAGTGACGGACTAGCGGGAACATACGGGGATACCTCCTACGAGCAGTACTTC

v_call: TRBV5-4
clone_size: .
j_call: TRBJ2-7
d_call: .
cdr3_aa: CASSLAGTPRLEQYF
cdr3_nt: TGTGCCAGCAGCTTGGCCGGGACACCGCGACTAGAGCAGTACTTC

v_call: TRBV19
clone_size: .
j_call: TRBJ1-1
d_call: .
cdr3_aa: CASSSQDGSEAFF
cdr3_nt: TGTGCCAGTAGTAGCCAGGATGGCTCTGAAGCTTTCTTT

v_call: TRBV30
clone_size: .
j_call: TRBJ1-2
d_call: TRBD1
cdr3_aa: CARETFQGAGGYTF
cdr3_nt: TGTGCCCGCGAGACTTTCCAGGGGGCGGGTGGCTACACCTTC

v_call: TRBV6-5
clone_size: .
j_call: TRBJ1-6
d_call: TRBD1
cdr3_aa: CASSLGTGDSPLHF
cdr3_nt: TGTGCCAGCAGTCTTGGGACAGGGGATTCACCCCTCCACTTT

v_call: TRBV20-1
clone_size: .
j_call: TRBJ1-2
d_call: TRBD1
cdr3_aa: CSASAVTGRDYGYTF
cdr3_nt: TGCAGTGCTAGTGCTGTGACAGGGCGCGACTATGGCTACACCTTC

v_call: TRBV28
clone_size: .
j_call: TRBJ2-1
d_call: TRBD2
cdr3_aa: CASNPVPHSGGHYNEQFF
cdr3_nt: TGTGCCAGCAACCCCGTCCCTCATAGCGGGGGTCATTACAATGAGCAGTTCTTC

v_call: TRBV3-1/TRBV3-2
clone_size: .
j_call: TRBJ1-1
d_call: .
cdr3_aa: CASGPTGKNTEAFF
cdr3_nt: TGTGCCAGCGGCCCGACAGGAAAGAACACTGAAGCTTTCTTT

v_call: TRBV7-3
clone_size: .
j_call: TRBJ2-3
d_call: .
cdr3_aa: CASSPGGDTQYF
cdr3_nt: TGTGCCAGCAGCCCTGGGGGGGATACGCAGTATTTT

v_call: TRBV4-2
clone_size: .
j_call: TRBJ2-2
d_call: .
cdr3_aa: CASSQMTDGGGELFF
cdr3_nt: TGTGCCAGCAGCCAAATGACGGACGGGGGCGGGGAGCTGTTTTTT

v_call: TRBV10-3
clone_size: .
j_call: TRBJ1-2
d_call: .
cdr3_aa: CAISSQNYGYTF
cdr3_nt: TGTGCCATCAGTTCACAGAACTATGGCTACACCTTC

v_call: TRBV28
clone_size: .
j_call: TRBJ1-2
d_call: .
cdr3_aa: CASSLSGGRVGYTF
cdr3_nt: TGTGCCAGCAGTTTATCCGGTGGCAGGGTGGGCTACACCTTC

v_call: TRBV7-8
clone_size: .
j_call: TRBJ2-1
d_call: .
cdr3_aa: CASSLPRQRTPLDEQFF
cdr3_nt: TGTGCCAGCAGCTTACCACGACAGCGAACCCCTTTGGATGAGCAGTTCTTC

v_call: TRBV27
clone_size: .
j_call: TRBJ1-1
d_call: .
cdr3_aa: CASSPGGRRTEAFF
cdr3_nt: TGTGCCAGCAGCCCGGGGGGGCGGCGCACTGAAGCTTTCTTT

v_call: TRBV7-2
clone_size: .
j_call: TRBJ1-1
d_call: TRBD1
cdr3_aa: CASSRDRGTEAFF
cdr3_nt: TGTGCCAGCAGCCGGGACAGGGGCACTGAAGCTTTCTTT

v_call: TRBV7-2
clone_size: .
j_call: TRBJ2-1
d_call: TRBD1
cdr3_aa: CASSLGGTGLYNEQFF
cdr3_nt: TGTGCCAGCAGCTTAGGGGGGACAGGATTATACAATGAGCAGTTCTTC

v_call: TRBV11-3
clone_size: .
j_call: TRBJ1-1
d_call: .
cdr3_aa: CASSLGGVSEAFF
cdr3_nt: TGTGCCAGCAGCTTAGGGGGGGTGTCTGAAGCTTTCTTT

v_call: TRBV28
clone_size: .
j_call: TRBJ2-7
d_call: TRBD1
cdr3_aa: CASSPLPHPGQASYEQYF
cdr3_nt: TGTGCCAGCAGTCCCCTCCCCCACCCGGGACAGGCTTCCTACGAGCAGTACTTC

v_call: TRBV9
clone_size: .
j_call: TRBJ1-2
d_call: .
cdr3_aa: CASSGLGYTF
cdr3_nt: TGTGCCAGCAGCGGACTTGGCTACACCTTC

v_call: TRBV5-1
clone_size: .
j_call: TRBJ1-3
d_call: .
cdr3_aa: CASSLNWDSGNTIYF
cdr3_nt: TGCGCCAGCAGCTTGAATTGGGACTCCGGAAACACCATATATTTT

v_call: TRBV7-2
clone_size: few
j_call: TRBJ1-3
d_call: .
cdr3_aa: CASSSATRGNTIYF
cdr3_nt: TGTGCCAGCAGCTCCGCCACGCGAGGAAACACCATATATTTT

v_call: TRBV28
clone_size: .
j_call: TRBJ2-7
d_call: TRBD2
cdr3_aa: CASSSGTTEQYF
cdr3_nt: TGTGCCAGCAGTTCCGGGACTACCGAGCAGTACTTC

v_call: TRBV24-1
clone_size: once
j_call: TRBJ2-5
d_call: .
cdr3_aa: CATRYMETQYF
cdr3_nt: TGTGCCACCCGTTATATGGAGACCCAGTACTTC

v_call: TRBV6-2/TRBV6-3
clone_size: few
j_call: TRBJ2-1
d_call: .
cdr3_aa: CASTPRLLASYNEQFF
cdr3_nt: TGTGCCAGCACCCCAAGGCTTTTAGCATCGTACAATGAGCAGTTCTTC

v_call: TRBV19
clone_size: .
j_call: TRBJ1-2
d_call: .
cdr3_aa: CASSIMAAYGYTF
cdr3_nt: TGTGCCAGTAGTATAATGGCAGCGTATGGCTACACCTTC

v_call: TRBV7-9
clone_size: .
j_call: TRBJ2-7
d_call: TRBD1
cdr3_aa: CASSSRTGDRYEQYF
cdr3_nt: TGTGCCAGCAGCTCCCGGACAGGGGATCGCTACGAGCAGTACTTC

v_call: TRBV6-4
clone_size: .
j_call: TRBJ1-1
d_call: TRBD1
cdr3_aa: CASSVGDRGIAFF
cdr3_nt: TGTGCCAGCAGTGTCGGAGACAGGGGTATTGCTTTCTTT

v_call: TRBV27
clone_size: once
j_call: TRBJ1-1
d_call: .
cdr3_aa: CASSQGRWNTEAFF
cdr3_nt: TGTGCCAGCAGTCAGGGGCGTTGGAACACTGAAGCTTTCTTT